This T cell receptor beta chain came from a study of blood T cell repertoires in COVID-19. Study in general: Acute and convalescent COVID-19 samples came from the United States, Italy and Spain.

Trimming cost V 5 bases and J 4 bases; bases outside gene matches: 11. CDR1 is SGHNT, CDR2 YYREEE, per germline (reference sequence). The CDR3 spans 15 residues. Authors' processing steps: Nucleated cell counts were estimated from reference gene primer amplification. Here immunoSEQ multiplex PCR was the method, and the copy in TCRdb shows in-frame clones only, minus some. The V and J calls and clone size come from that table; D and trimming were worked out from the DNA. The data hold more than 450,000 clones, with roughly 90% observed a single time. The sample consisted of PBMCs or T cells enriched from blood (not recorded which). The V gene is TRBV5-4, the J gene TRBJ2-7; the match to TRBD1 covers 8 bases. This receptor was identified in a woman aged 18-30 years who had recovered from COVID-19. CDR3: CASSSSQGAGYEQYF. The DNA for the CDR3 is TGTGCCAGCAGTTCGTCTCAGGGGGCCGGTTACGAGCAGTACTTC. The entire variable domain, with the rest obtained from reference TRBV5-4 and TRBJ2-7, is as follows: ETGVTQSPTHLIKTRGQQVTLRCSSQSGHNTVSWYQQALGQGPQFIFQYYREEENGRGNFPPRFSGLQFPNYSSELNVNALELDDSALYLCASSSSQGAGYEQYFGPGTRLTVT.